What follows describes a single T cell receptor (beta chain). This record belongs to a study of shared clonotypes between healthy human individuals. TCRdb keeps only in-frame clones here, not all; method: immunoSEQ multiplex PCR. This sample yields roughly 1 million clones, of which more than 75% are seen a single time; under 0.6% belongs to the top ten. The CDR3 covers 14 residues. CDR1 and CDR2 (germline): SGHDN, FVKESK. V dropped 4 bases and J dropped 5; count of bases not matched to a gene: 4. The sample consisted of memory CD4+ T cells from PBMCs. Indicated subset: CD45RA-negative fraction. The sequence was collected from a man younger than 30 in good health. Some clones in this sample may be carry-over from other donors' samples. The J gene is TRBJ1-4, the V gene TRBV14; 7 bases are a match to TRBD1. CDR3 coding DNA: TGTGCCAGCAGCCCGGGACAGTTAAATGAAAAACTGTTTTTT. Encoded protein: CASSPGQLNEKLFF.